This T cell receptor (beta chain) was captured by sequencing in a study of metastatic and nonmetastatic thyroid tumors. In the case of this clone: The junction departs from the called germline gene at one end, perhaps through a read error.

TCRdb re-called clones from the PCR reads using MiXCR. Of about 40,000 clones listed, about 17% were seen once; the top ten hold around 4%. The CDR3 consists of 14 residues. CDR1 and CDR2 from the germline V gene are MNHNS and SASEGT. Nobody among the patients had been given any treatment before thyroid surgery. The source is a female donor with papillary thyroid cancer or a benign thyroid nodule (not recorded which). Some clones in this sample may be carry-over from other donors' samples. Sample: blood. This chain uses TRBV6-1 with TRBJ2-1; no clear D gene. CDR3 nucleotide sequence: TGTGCCAGCAGTGTAGAGGTGGGCTACAATGAGCATTTCTTC. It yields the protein CASSVEVGYNEHFF.